Below are 20 T cell receptor beta chains sequenced from a single sample in a study of regulatory T cells in long-lasting Graves disease. CDR3-region Arm-PCR and iRepertoire HTBI primers produced the TCR beta libraries. MiXCR, applied by TCRdb to the multiplex PCR reads, yields one record per CDR3 protein. Here the sample spans some 400,000 distinct CDR3 sequences, about 15% being singletons. Indicated time point: newly diagnosed GD, antithyroid drugs for less than 3 months. The authors made the TCR library using RNA they extracted from PBMCs. The same sample was also studied in work on T cells in Graves' hyperthyroidism and ophthalmopathy.

Material: peripheral blood mononuclear cells (PBMCs), obtained at new diagnosis, from a patient treated with antithyroid drugs. Receptor source: a woman between 25 and 40 years old with Graves disease.

This chain uses TRBV7-2 with TRBJ2-3; the D call may be TRBD1 or TRBD2 (6 bases each). The CDR3 loop spans 18 amino acids. Per the germline V gene, CDR1 is SGHTA and CDR2 is FQGNSA. V was cut by 3 bases and J by 1 base, with 20 bases left in between. The CDR3 DNA reads as TGTGCCAGCAGCTTTAGAAGGGGGGTGGGGGGCGGCACAGATACGCAGTATTTT. It yields the protein CASSFRRGVGGGTDTQYF.

This clonotype was picked up many times. The chain couples TRBV12-3 or TRBV12-4 to TRBJ1-1, with a possible D match to TRBD1 (6 bases). This CDR3 region has 12 residues. Trimming stripped 7 bases from V and 11 bases from J, with 17 bases between. Here the CDR3 reads CASTRAGGSAFF. The DNA for the CDR3 is TGTGCCAGCACCAGGGCTGGGGGCAGTGCTTTCTTT.

This clonotype has a count of ten or more. The J gene is TRBJ1-1, the V gene TRBV6-1; D is uncertain. The CDR3 has 13 residues. With 6 bases removed from V and 3 bases from J, the gap between germline ends came to 11 bases. Germline values: CDR1 MNHNS, CDR2 SASEGT. The CDR3 nucleotides read TGTGCCAGCAGGCCCCTCGGGCACACTGAAGCTTTCTTT. It specifies CASRPLGHTEAFF.

In its sample, this clonotype was seen many times. This chain links TRBV6-9 with TRBJ2-1; perhaps D is TRBD1 or TRBD2 (5 bases each). The CDR3 has 13 residues. The V and J ends lost 3 bases and 8 bases respectively, with 11 bases between them. Germline V gene data show CDR1 as MNHGY and CDR2 as SVAAGI. As DNA, the CDR3 is TGTGCCAGCAGTTACTCTTGGGGGTATGAGCAGTTCTTC. It translates to CASSYSWGYEQFF.

The rearrangement joins TRBV5-6 to TRBJ1-3; D gene unclear. From germline, CDR1 is SGHDT and CDR2 YYEEEE. The CDR3 contains 14 residues. V was clipped by 6 bases and J by 2 bases, with 12 bases between them. The chain's CDR3 is CASTYGSAGNTIYF. CDR3 nucleotides: TGTGCCAGCACCTACGGGAGCGCTGGAAACACCATATATTTT. Full variable domain (rest looked up from reference TRBV5-6 and TRBJ1-3): DAGVTQSPTHLIKTRGQQVTLRCSPKSGHDTVSWYQQALGQGPQFIFQYYEEEERQRGNFPDRFSGHQFPNYSSELNVNALLLGDSALYLCASTYGSAGNTIYFGEGSWLTVV.

Here the CDR3 DNA reads TGTGCCAGCAGCTTAGGTTTCGGGGCAGGGGAATCCTACGAGCAGTACTTC. Translated, it gives CASSLGFGAGESYEQYF. The gene calls are TRBV7-9 and TRBJ2-7, with a tentative D call TRBD1 (6 bases). The CDR3 extends over 17 amino acids. In germline, CDR1 is SEHNR, CDR2 FQNEAQ (reference sequence). V gave up 1 base and J gave up 1 base, with 17 bases separating them.

This clonotype showed up just a few times. The chain combines TRBV6-2 or TRBV6-3 with TRBJ2-6; no clear D. Deletions cut 2 bases from V and 4 bases from J, with 9 bases between. Germline CDR1 MNHEY, CDR2 SVGEGT. The CDR3 is 15 residues long. The CDR3 spells CASSYEGSGANVLTF. The DNA for the CDR3 is TGTGCCAGCAGTTACGAAGGGTCGGGGGCCAACGTCCTGACTTTC.

Ten or more counts support this clonotype. This chain links TRBV12-3 or TRBV12-4 with TRBJ1-2, with TRBD1 matching over 11 bases. The CDR3 extends over 14 amino acids. V dropped 6 bases and J dropped 3; count of bases not matched to a gene: 3. The CDR3 sequence: CASRRTGGDYGYTF. The CDR3 DNA sequence: TGTGCCAGCAGACGGACAGGGGGCGACTATGGCTACACCTTC.

The V gene is TRBV27, the J gene TRBJ2-5; the D is unclear. V shed 5 bases and J shed 3 bases, with 13 bases lying between them. The CDR3 sequence is 14 residues long. Germline V gives CDR1 MNHEY, CDR2 SMNVEV (reference sequence). CDR3 nucleotides: TGTGCCAGCAGTGACCCGAATGGGGAAGAGACCCAGTACTTC. Its translation: CASSDPNGEETQYF.

This clonotype was found many times. This chain links TRBV24-1 with TRBJ1-1, with D unresolved. CDR3 length: 14 residues. Germline lookup yields CDR1 KGHDR and CDR2 SFDVKD. Trimming removed 2 bases from V and 4 bases from J, with 10 bases in between. The CDR3 here is CATSDSSGITEAFF. CDR3 nucleotide sequence: TGTGCCACCAGTGATTCGTCCGGTATCACTGAAGCTTTCTTT.

This clonotype was seen ten or more times. The chain links TRBV20-1 to TRBJ2-3; TRBD2 is a possible D gene (6 bases). There are 15 residues in the CDR3. V was clipped by 4 bases and J by 1 base, with 15 bases between them. Germline V CDR1 and CDR2: DFQATT, SNEGSKA (reference sequence). The CDR3 region is CSATPSQRGTDTQYF. The CDR3 DNA is TGCAGTGCTACCCCTTCCCAGCGGGGCACAGATACGCAGTATTTT.

A word on this clonotype: One end of the junction does not line up with germline, which may come from a read error. This chain links TRBV5-1 with TRBJ2-6; D is ambiguous. The CDR3 covers 15 residues. Per the germline V gene, CDR1 is SGHRS and CDR2 is YFSETQ. In nucleotides, the CDR3 is TGTGCCAGCAGCTTAGTCTGGTCTGGGGCCAACGTCCTGACTTTC. Translation: CASSLVWSGANVLTF.

This clonotype was counted at least ten times. The rearrangement uses TRBV28 and TRBJ1-4; D is perhaps TRBD1 (5 bases). CDR3 length equals 16 residues. Germline V gene sequence: CDR1 MDHEN, CDR2 SYDVKM. The ends were cut back, 2 bases at V and 3 bases at J, with 13 bases in the middle. The CDR3 coding sequence is TGTGCCAGCAGTTTACTCGTCTGGGACCCTAATGAAAAACTGTTTTTT. Translated, it gives CASSLLVWDPNEKLFF.

In its sample, this clonotype was seen many times. The CDR3 nucleotides read TGTGCCAGCAGTTTACTTGTAGGGCCCCAAGAGACCCAGTACTTC. It codes for CASSLLVGPQETQYF. The chain recombines TRBV27 with TRBJ2-5; no definite D call. Trimming shortened V by 2 bases and J by 1 base, and 11 bases separated the two germline ends. Germline V CDR1 and CDR2: MNHEY, SMNVEV (reference sequence). CDR3 length equals 15 residues.

This clonotype was detected only a few times. This chain links TRBV19 with TRBJ2-1, with a weak D call TRBD2 (6 bases). Deletions cut 5 bases from V and 4 bases from J, with 15 bases between. CDR1 and CDR2 from the germline V gene are LNHDA and SQIVND (reference sequence). The CDR3 covers 15 residues. The CDR3 region is CASSQVREVYNEQFF. CDR3 coding DNA: TGTGCCAGTAGTCAGGTCAGGGAGGTATACAATGAGCAGTTCTTC.

This clonotype was counted only a few times. The chain carries TRBV18 and TRBJ1-4, with TRBD1 matching 10 bases. The germline gives CDR1 KGHSH, CDR2 LQKENI. After removal of 3 bases from V and 5 bases from J, the junction contained 3 bases not matched to a gene. This CDR3 contains 15 residues. The CDR3 sequence is CASSPSGQGNEKLFF. As DNA, the CDR3 is TGTGCCAGCTCACCTTCGGGACAGGGGAATGAAAAACTGTTTTTT.

This clonotype was observed a handful of times. The chain links TRBV10-1 to TRBJ2-5; tentatively, D is TRBD2 (5 bases). Germline V gene sequence: CDR1 WNHNN, CDR2 SYGVQD (reference sequence). The length of the CDR3 is 15 residues. Trimming took 0 bases from V and 0 from J, leaving 8 bases between them. The CDR3: CASSESPGNQETQYF. CDR3 DNA sequence: TGCGCCAGCAGTGAGTCACCGGGGAACCAAGAGACCCAGTACTTC.

As to this clonotype: At one end, the junction sequence differs from germline, possibly due to a read error. This sequence joins TRBV20-1 and TRBJ1-5; 7 bases agree with TRBD1. This CDR3 is 14 amino acids long. Germline lookup yields CDR1 DFQATT and CDR2 SNEGSKA (reference sequence). The CDR3 is CSARDREGNQPQHF. In nucleotides, the CDR3 is TGCAGTGCCAGAGACAGGGAGGGCAATCAGCCCCAGCATTTT.

CDR3 DNA: TGTGCCAGCAGCTTAGTATCGAGCGGGAGCTGGGGGACCCAGTACTTC. Translating gives CASSLVSSGSWGTQYF. The chain carries TRBV7-9 and TRBJ2-1, with 8 nucleotides matching TRBD2. The J call is uncertain, as TRBJ2-5 better fits the DNA end. This CDR3 has 16 residues. The germline V gene encodes CDR1 SEHNR and CDR2 FQNEAQ (reference sequence).

This clonotype was counted ten times or more. The rearrangement links TRBV24-1 to TRBJ2-3, with TRBD2 identical over 7 bases. CDR3 length: 15 residues. J was trimmed by 3 bases and V by 3 bases; bases with no gene match: 5. The germline V gene has CDR1 KGHDR and CDR2 SFDVKD. The CDR3 is CATSDHSRETDTQYF. The CDR3 nucleotides are TGTGCCACCAGTGATCACTCGCGGGAGACAGATACGCAGTATTTT.